The T cell receptor (beta chain) described here comes from a study of Graves' ophthalmopathy and Graves' hyperthyroidism. This clonotype showed up just a few times. Amplification of TCR beta CDR3 regions used RNA transcripts. HTBI primers were used in a first-round RT-PCR, which preceded a second-round multiplex PCR. TCRdb processed the multiplex PCR reads anew with MiXCR; each CDR3 protein has one entry. The sample contains hundreds of thousands of distinct CDR3 sequences, less than 55% of which appear only once. The CDR3 spans 13 residues. The V gene end was trimmed by 10 bases and the J gene end by 1 base; junction bases not matched to a gene: 6.

The V call is TRBV12-3 or TRBV12-4, the J call TRBJ1-1; 7 bases are a match to TRBD1. The source of this sequence is an adult man with Graves' ophthalmopathy. The sample comprised peripheral blood. The CDR3 region is CATTYRGNTEAFF. The CDR3 coding sequence is TGTGCCACGACTTACAGGGGGAACACTGAAGCTTTCTTT.